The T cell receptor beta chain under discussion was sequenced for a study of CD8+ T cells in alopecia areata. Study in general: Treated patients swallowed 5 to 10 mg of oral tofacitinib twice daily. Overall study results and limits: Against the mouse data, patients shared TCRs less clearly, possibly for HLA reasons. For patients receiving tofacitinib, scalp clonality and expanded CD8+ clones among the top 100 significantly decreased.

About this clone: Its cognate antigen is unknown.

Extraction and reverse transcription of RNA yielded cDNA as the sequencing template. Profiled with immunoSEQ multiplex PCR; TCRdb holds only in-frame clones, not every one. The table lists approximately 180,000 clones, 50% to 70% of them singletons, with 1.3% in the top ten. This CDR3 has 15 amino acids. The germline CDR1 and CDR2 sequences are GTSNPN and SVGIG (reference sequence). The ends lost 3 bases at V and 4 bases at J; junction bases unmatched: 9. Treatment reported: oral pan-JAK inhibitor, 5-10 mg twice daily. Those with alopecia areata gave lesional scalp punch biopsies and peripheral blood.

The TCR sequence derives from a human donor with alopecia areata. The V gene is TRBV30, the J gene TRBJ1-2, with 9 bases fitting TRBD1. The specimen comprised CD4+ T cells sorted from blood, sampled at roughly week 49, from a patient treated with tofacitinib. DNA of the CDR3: TGTGCCTGGAGGGCCGGGACAGGGCCTATCTATGGCTACACCTTC. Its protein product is CAWRAGTGPIYGYTF.